These 24 T cell receptor beta chains were sequenced from one sample in a study of blood T cell repertoires in COVID-19. Some clones are missing from TCRdb's copy, which holds only in-frame ones; the method was immunoSEQ multiplex PCR. Of 400,000 to 500,000 clones listed, nearly 90% are singletons. The sample consisted of PBMCs or T cells enriched from blood (not recorded which). These receptors were taken from a woman younger than 30 who had been exposed to COVID-19.

This chain uses TRBV7-9 with TRBJ2-7; 7 nucleotides align to TRBD2. From germline, CDR1 is SEHNR and CDR2 FQNEAQ (reference sequence). V was pared by 4 bases and J by 3 bases, with 9 bases of the junction left unmatched. This CDR3 comprises 15 residues. In DNA, the CDR3 is TGTGCCAGCAGCTCAGAGCGGGAACCTGGCTACGAGCAGTACTTC. Protein sequence: CASSSEREPGYEQYF.

The chain uses TRBV13 and TRBJ2-7, with TRBD1 matching over 12 bases. V was pared by 5 bases and J by 4 bases, with 15 bases of the junction left unmatched. Looked up from germline, CDR1 is PRHDT and CDR2 is FYEKMQ (reference sequence). The CDR3 totals 18 residues. CDR3 nucleotides: TGTGCCAGCAGCAACCGGGACAGGGGGCGCACAGGGGCGTACGAGCAGTACTTC. Translation: CASSNRDRGRTGAYEQYF.

The V and J genes are TRBV7-2 and TRBJ1-1; D gene unclear. The CDR3 runs to 15 residues. Per germline, CDR1 SGHTA and CDR2 FQGNSA. The V end lost 6 bases, the J end lost 1 base, and 15 bases lay between the germline ends. The CDR3 is CASSTREQQNTEAFF. The CDR3, as DNA: TGTGCCAGCAGTACCCGGGAACAGCAGAACACTGAAGCTTTCTTT.

The J gene is TRBJ2-7, the V gene TRBV2; D remains ambiguous. CDR1 is SNHLY and CDR2 is FYNNEI in the germline V gene. CDR3 length: 13 residues. V dropped 7 bases and J dropped 6 bases, with 16 bases sitting between them. The CDR3 DNA follows: TGTGCCAGCACCCCCTGGGCCCAAGGCGAGCAGTACTTC. This gives the protein CASTPWAQGEQYF.

V and J are TRBV2 and TRBJ1-1; the D gene is possibly TRBD1 (5 bases). This CDR3 comprises 13 residues. V gave up 5 bases and J gave up 4 bases, with 11 bases separating them. The germline V gene encodes CDR1 SNHLY and CDR2 FYNNEI. The CDR3 DNA reads TGTGCCAGCAGTTATACAGGTTTCACTGAAGCTTTCTTT. This codes for CASSYTGFTEAFF.

The chain uses TRBV2 and TRBJ1-3; 9 positions agree with TRBD1. The CDR3 is 14 amino acids. Germline values: CDR1 SNHLY, CDR2 FYNNEI. Trimming removed 6 bases from V and 9 bases from J; junction bases left unmatched: 9. The CDR3 is CASSTGDREVTIYF. In nucleotides, the CDR3 is TGTGCCAGCAGCACCGGGGACAGGGAGGTCACCATATATTTT.

V is TRBV7-6 and J is TRBJ2-1; 9 bases agree with TRBD2. J was trimmed by 7 bases and V by 3 bases; bases with no gene match: 16. The germline V gene encodes CDR1 SGHVS and CDR2 FNYEAQ. This CDR3 region has 18 residues. CDR3 bases: TGTGCCAGCAGCTTTGGGCTAGCGGGAACATTTGGGTTAAATGAGCAGTTCTTC. This encodes CASSFGLAGTFGLNEQFF.

The V gene is TRBV6-6, the J gene TRBJ1-5; no clear D. This CDR3 is built from 16 residues. Germline CDR1 and CDR2: MNHNY and SVGAGI (reference sequence). Trimming left V 0 bases short and J 4 bases short, with 13 bases between. The CDR3 DNA is TGTGCCAGCAGTTACTCTTCGGCCAGGTTAAATCAGCCCCAGCATTTT. Its translation: CASSYSSARLNQPQHF.

This clone was observed a handful of times. The rearrangement joins TRBV5-1 to TRBJ2-7, with 11 bases fitting TRBD2. In germline, CDR1 is SGHRS, CDR2 YFSETQ. After removal of 3 bases from V and 3 bases from J, the junction contained 11 bases not matched to a gene. This CDR3 spans 17 amino acids. The CDR3, as DNA: TGCGCCAGCAGCTACCTAGCGGGGGGCCATCAAAACTACGAGCAGTACTTC. It codes for CASSYLAGGHQNYEQYF.

V usage is TRBV5-5 and J usage is TRBJ2-1; D unresolved. Trimming took off 4 bases at V and 4 bases at J, with 3 bases between the two ends. This CDR3 comprises 11 residues. CDR1 is SGHKS, CDR2 YYEKEE, per germline (reference sequence). The CDR3 here is CASSEYNEQFF. CDR3 in DNA: TGTGCCAGCAGCGAGTACAATGAGCAGTTCTTC.

The chain carries TRBV5-5 and TRBJ2-5, with 9 bases that match TRBD2. CDR1 and CDR2 (germline): SGHKS, YYEKEE (reference sequence). This CDR3 spans 15 amino acids. V shed 1 base, J shed 1 base, and the junction held 2 bases outside the gene matches. CDR3 region: CASSLSGGSQETQYF. CDR3 in DNA: TGTGCCAGCAGCTTGAGCGGGGGGTCCCAAGAGACCCAGTACTTC.

The chain joins TRBV19 to TRBJ2-7; possible D gene TRBD1, 6 bases. V lost 2 bases and J 3 bases, leaving 8 bases between the germline ends. Germline CDR1 reads LNHDA; CDR2 reads SQIVND (reference sequence). CDR3 length equals 13 residues. CDR3 bases: TGTGCCAGTAGTATACAGGGGAGCTACGAGCAGTACTTC. This translates into CASSIQGSYEQYF.

This chain connects TRBV2 to TRBJ2-2, with D tentatively TRBD1 (6 bases). The germline CDR1 and CDR2 sequences are SNHLY and FYNNEI. The CDR3 length is 16 residues. Trimming cost V 6 bases and J 4 bases, with 18 bases left between them. The CDR3 DNA reads as TGTGCCAGCAGCGCTATACAGGGTTGGGCCACCGGGGAGCTGTTTTTT. As protein: CASSAIQGWATGELFF.

The genes are TRBV16 and TRBJ1-3, with 8 bases lining up with TRBD1. The CDR3 runs 16 residues. J gave up 2 bases and V 4 bases, and 7 bases lay outside the gene matches. Germline CDR1 is KGHSY and CDR2 is FQNENV. In nucleotides, the CDR3 is TGTGCCAGCAGCCGCCAATTGGACAGGGCTGGAAACACCATATATTTT. Residues: CASSRQLDRAGNTIYF.

This chain links TRBV18 with TRBJ1-3, with 8 bases aligning to TRBD1. With 3 bases clipped from V and 3 bases from J, the junction kept 4 bases outside the gene matches. The CDR3 has 15 residues. CDR1 is KGHSH, CDR2 LQKENI, per germline. CDR3 residues: CASSPDRAIGNTIYF. The CDR3, as DNA: TGTGCCAGCTCACCGGACAGGGCTATTGGAAACACCATATATTTT. The whole variable domain, remainder taken from reference TRBV18 and TRBJ1-3, is NAGVMQNPRHLVRRRGQEARLRCSPMKGHSHVYWYRQLPEEGLKFMVYLQKENIIDESGMPKERFSAEFPKEGPSILRIQQVVRGDSAAYFCASSPDRAIGNTIYFGEGSWLTVV.

The CDR3 region has the DNA TGTGCCAGCAGCCCCCGGGGGACGAACACTGAAGCTTTCTTT. It translates to CASSPRGTNTEAFF. The chain uses TRBV9 and TRBJ1-1, with D perhaps matching TRBD1 (5 bases). This CDR3 contains 14 residues. V shed 4 bases and J shed 1 base, with 11 bases lying between them. Germline V gene lookup returns CDR1 SGDLS and CDR2 YYNGEE.

V is TRBV9 and J is TRBJ1-1; no clear D gene. CDR1 is SGDLS and CDR2 is YYNGEE in the germline V gene. The CDR3 length is 15 residues. V was cut by 0 bases and J by 1 base, with 10 bases left in between. Here the CDR3 reads CASSVGWGGNTEAFF. The CDR3 DNA sequence: TGTGCCAGCAGCGTAGGGTGGGGAGGGAACACTGAAGCTTTCTTT.

This clone was observed once. The rearrangement uses TRBV5-5 and TRBJ1-1; TRBD1 matches 10 bases. V lost 5 bases and J lost 10; bases outside the gene matches: 11. The CDR3 has 14 residues. Germline lookup yields CDR1 SGHKS and CDR2 YYEKEE (reference sequence). This CDR3 is CASSAGTGVGLAFF. Here the CDR3 DNA reads TGTGCCAGCAGTGCCGGGACAGGGGTAGGACTAGCTTTCTTT.

About this clone: The junction and the germline gene differ at one end; a read error may be behind it. V and J are TRBV7-2 and TRBJ2-3; TRBD1 matches 9 bases. The CDR3 is 13 amino acids. The V gene's germline CDR1 is SGHTA and CDR2 FQGNSA. CDR3 residues: CASRQSGTGPIAF. The CDR3, as DNA: TGTGCCAGCAGACAGTCCGGGACAGGGCCAATCGCATTT.

The table lists this clone with a few counts. V is TRBV2 and J is TRBJ1-2, with 7 bases that match TRBD1. J gave up 1 base and V 10 bases, and 6 bases lay outside the gene matches. Germline CDR1 and CDR2: SNHLY and FYNNEI. The CDR3 extends over 13 amino acids. CDR3 residues: CATRQGLNYGYTF. The CDR3 nucleotides read TGTGCCACCCGACAGGGCCTTAACTATGGCTACACCTTC.

The rearrangement uses TRBV18 and TRBJ2-7, with D unclear. Germline V gene lookup returns CDR1 KGHSH and CDR2 LQKENI. This CDR3 comprises 11 residues. V shed 4 bases and J shed 2 bases, with 3 bases lying between them. The CDR3 loop reads CASSRAYEQYF. The DNA of the CDR3 is TGTGCCAGCTCACGCGCCTACGAGCAGTACTTC.

The J gene is TRBJ1-1, the V gene TRBV6-6; 11 bases agree with TRBD1. This CDR3 is built from 17 residues. The germline V gene has CDR1 MNHNY and CDR2 SVGAGI (reference sequence). Losses at the gene ends were 7 bases for V and 1 base for J; bases not matched to a gene: 11. The CDR3 sequence: CASTRSGTGGANTEAFF. CDR3 nucleotide sequence: TGTGCCAGCACACGATCCGGGACAGGGGGTGCGAACACTGAAGCTTTCTTT.

The chain recombines TRBV25-1 with TRBJ2-5; D possibly corresponds to TRBD2 (6 bases). Trimming pared 3 bases from V and 5 bases from J, leaving 16 bases between. The CDR3 length is 15 residues. Germline V gives CDR1 MGHDK, CDR2 SYGVNS. CDR3 coding DNA: TGTGCCAGCAGTGAGGTCGGGACTGGCGGGGAGACCCAGTACTTC. It codes for CASSEVGTGGETQYF.

This clone was picked up one time. CDR3 amino acids: CASSPLQSSYNEQFF. CDR3 DNA sequence: TGTGCCAGCTCACCACTACAAAGCTCCTACAATGAGCAGTTCTTC. V usage is TRBV18 and J usage is TRBJ2-1; no firm D call. This CDR3 has 15 amino acids. Germline V gene sequence: CDR1 KGHSH, CDR2 LQKENI. Trimming shortened V by 1 base and J by 0 bases, and 7 bases separated the two germline ends.